What follows describes a single T cell receptor (beta chain). This specimen belongs to a study of regulatory T cells in long-lasting Graves disease. Study-level information: Over 5 years on antithyroid drugs plus positive TSH receptor antibodies marked Graves' disease as persistent.

V shed 3 bases, J shed 1 base, and the junction held 26 bases outside the gene matches. CDR1 and CDR2 (germline): SGHTA, FQGTGA. The CDR3 loop spans 24 amino acids. Assembly of TCR beta libraries relied on iRepertoire HTBI primers together with Arm-PCR of CDR3 regions. Authors' processing steps: Sample data revealed 60 to 80 TRBV and some 14 TRBJ segments. TCRdb reanalysed the multiplex PCR reads using MiXCR and keeps one entry per CDR3 protein. The V and J calls here are based on TCRdb, not the publication. The table includes some 470,000 distinct CDR3 sequences, 20% to 25% detected once. The sample's time point: persistent/refractory GD, antithyroid drugs over 5 years with positive TRAb. Preparation of the TCR library used RNA extracted from PBMCs. EDTA tubes were used for drawing approximately 9 milliliters of peripheral blood.

The receptor's source is a female donor with Graves disease. The rearrangement joins TRBV7-3 to TRBJ2-2, with 10 bases identical to TRBD1. The input for sequencing was peripheral blood mononuclear cells (PBMCs), taken when the disease was refractory, from a patient treated with antithyroid drugs. CDR3 bases: TGTGCCAGCAGCTTCCAGAAAACCCGACAGGGGGCAAATGTCGACCTGGGGAACACCGGGGAGCTGTTTTTT. It encodes CASSFQKTRQGANVDLGNTGELFF.